Described below is a single TCR beta chain sequence and its context. Its ends do not fully match the called genes, so a read error is possible. Within the sample, other DNA sequences also encode this same CDR3. The sample belongs to a study of control samples from healthy donors and cancer patients. The method was immunoSEQ multiplex PCR; TCRdb's version includes in-frame clones alone and lacks a portion of them. The sample yields about 55,000 clones, approximately 96% seen once. Per germline, CDR1 MDHEN and CDR2 SYDVKM. The CDR3 consists of 13 residues. This TCR was sampled from a woman in her twenties or thirties in good health. Sequencing was done on a sample of blood. The V gene is TRBV28, the J gene TRBJ2-7, with 9 bases aligning to TRBD2. CDR3 in DNA: TGTGCCAGCAGAGCGGGAGGCCCCTACGAACAGTACTTC. Translation: CASRAGGPYEQYF.